This T cell receptor beta chain was sequenced during a study of Ad26.COV2.S vaccination and SARS-CoV-2 variants (dated by TCRdb to about 2021). A note on the overall study: Donors in the vaccine arm were drawn from COV1001, a phase I-IIa trial of Ad26.COV2.S in healthy adults that was multicentre, randomized, double-blind and placebo-controlled. Dosing of Ad26.COV2.S was intramuscular, at either 5x10^10 or 1x10^11 viral particles, delivered as one shot or as two shots spaced 56 days apart. TCRbeta repertoire sequencing was used to assess the specificity and breadth of SARS-CoV-2-reactive T cell receptors after Ad26.COV2.S vaccination. A total of 32 samples were included in the TCR-sequenced set, comprising around 20 Ad26.COV2.S vaccine recipients, 5 placebo recipients and 8 SARS-CoV-2 convalescent individuals. Participants in the trial were split at random into five groups of five each, receiving low-dose or high-dose Ad26.COV2.S once or twice, or else placebo on both occasions. Investigators remained blinded to trial group allocation during experiments and outcome assessment.

Concerning this clone itself: Its antigen is still unknown. It has no much larger one-base neighbor in the sample; base qualities were not kept.

TCRbeta CDR3 regions were sequenced with the immunoSEQ Assay. After extraction, genomic DNA underwent amplification by bias-controlled multiplex PCR, followed by high-throughput sequencing. Turning to the authors' computational methods: Collapsing and filtering of sequences were performed to quantify the absolute abundance of each unique TCRbeta CDR3 region. Usable DNA was measured by amplifying reference genes present in all nucleated cells, and TCRbeta template counts were normalized to that usable DNA to estimate T cell fraction. Repertoire TCRs were annotated as SARS-CoV-2-specific when V gene, CDR3 amino acid sequence and J gene were exactly matched to a known reactive TCR set. MIRA supplied the reference SARS-CoV-2 TCR set, which was filtered for enrichment in COVID-19-positive ImmuneCODE repertoires so that public or cross-reactive TCRs were removed. Drawing on the MIRA antigens, annotated TCRs were analysed further at the level of specific ORF or position within ORF. Depth was the summed frequency of annotated unique rearrangements, while breadth was defined as annotated unique rearrangements over total unique productive rearrangements. TCR breadth was compared between groups using two-sided Wilcoxon rank-sum tests. The table comes from immuneACCESS by way of TCRdb, which keeps in-frame sequences with V and J called. Part of the clones is missing from these tables; in studies checked, under half for an unresolved V gene and the rest for unknown reasons. V and J calls and clone size are copied from that table; D and trimming were computed from the DNA. This sample comprises 300,000 to 400,000 clones, 75% to 90% of them detected only once. The ten biggest clones cover approximately 5% of the sample.

The sample's treatment or condition label, decoded: 19 received Ad26.COV2.S at low or high dose, single or two shots; a few received placebo; per-sample allocation not given. For vaccine and placebo recipients, the sequenced repertoires came from samples collected on day 63 after the first injection. Cohort 1b enrolled about 25 adults aged 18-55 years at a single site in Boston, USA, between 29 July and 7 August 2020. As a vaccine, Ad26.COV2.S was a replication-incompetent adenovirus type 26 vector that expressed a prefusion-stabilized SARS-CoV-2 spike protein derived from the original Wuhan strain. The research as a whole found: Compared with placebo recipients, Ad26.COV2.S recipients showed higher spike-specific TCR breadth (P = 0.0014). Vaccine and placebo recipients had similar non-spike TCR breadth, a finding consistent with the vaccine containing only spike. The authors noted that the TCR breadth and depth analyses may have underestimated total T cell responses. Comparing responses between vaccine doses or regimens was not something the study was powered to do. After vaccination, substantial breadth of spike-specific CD8+ and CD4+ T cell responses was reported.

From its cysteine to its phenylalanine, the CDR3 spans 17 amino acids. Only CDR3 DNA remains: 51 bases, in frame from the first base. The germline V gene provides CDR1 KGHSH and CDR2 LQKENI. Clipping removes 2 bases from V and 1 base from J, with 8 as the unmatched junction base count. The rearrangement joined TRBV18 to TRBJ1-1; a stretch of 9 junction bases matches TRBD1. The sequencing used peripheral blood, collected in a trial of Ad26.COV2.S vaccine versus placebo. The sequence came from a person between 18 and 59 years old who received the Ad26.COV2.S COVID-19 vaccine or a placebo. The CDR3 amino acid sequence is: CASSPKDRGVQNTEAFF. The DNA sequence follows: TGTGCCAGCTCACCAAAGGACAGGGGAGTTCAGAACACTGAAGCTTTCTTT.